Below are 20 T cell receptor beta chains sequenced from a single sample in a study of cytomegalovirus exposure and HLA in healthy donors. Amplification used 60 Vbeta primers and 13 Jbeta primers. Here immunoSEQ multiplex PCR was the method, and the copy in TCRdb shows in-frame clones only, minus some. The sample lists roughly 120,000 clones, about 8.6% occurring once. The specimen sequenced was PBMCs. Receptor source: a woman in her forties in good health and CMV-seropositive.

This clone was detected a few times. This sequence joins TRBV27 and TRBJ2-2; no reliable D call. Trimming stripped 3 bases from V and 5 bases from J, with 7 bases between. CDR3 length: 13 amino acids. From germline, CDR1 is MNHEY and CDR2 SMNVEV (reference sequence). The CDR3 nucleotides read TGTGCCAGCAGTTTGAGGCGGACCGGGGAGCTGTTTTTT. This gives the protein CASSLRRTGELFF.

The chain uses TRBV27 and TRBJ2-6; 8 bases line up with TRBD1. The CDR3 is 17 residues long. V was pared by 10 bases and J by 0 bases, with 11 bases of the junction left unmatched. The germline V gene has CDR1 MNHEY and CDR2 SMNVEV (reference sequence). CDR3: CATHRDRRPSGANVLTF. In DNA, the CDR3 is TGTGCCACCCACCGGGACAGGCGTCCCTCTGGGGCCAACGTCCTGACTTTC. The full variable domain, its missing parts supplied by reference TRBV27 and TRBJ2-6, is EAQVTQNPRYLITVTGKKLTVTCSQNMNHEYMSWYRQDPGLGLRQIYYSMNVEVTDKGDVPEGYKVSRKEKRNFPLILESPSPNQTSLYFCATHRDRRPSGANVLTFGAGSRLTVL.

This clone has just a few counts. The chain has TRBV5-1 and TRBJ2-5, with 8 bases fitting TRBD2. The germline gives CDR1 SGHRS, CDR2 YFSETQ. V shed 7 bases and J 5 bases; nucleotides not matched to a gene: 10. This CDR3 region has 14 residues. Here the CDR3 DNA reads TGCGCCAGCGGGCCCGGGGGGGGCCGGGAGACCCAGTACTTC. This encodes CASGPGGGRETQYF. The whole variable domain, remainder taken from reference TRBV5-1 and TRBJ2-5, is KAGVTQTPRYLIKTRGQQVTLSCSPISGHRSVSWYQQTPGQGLQFLFEYFSETQRNKGNFPGRFSGRQFSNSRSEMNVSTLELGDSALYLCASGPGGGRETQYFGPGTRLLVL.

This clone was detected a few times. Other DNA sequences in this specimen translate into the identical CDR3. This chain connects TRBV19 to TRBJ1-5, with 8 bases aligning to TRBD1. The trim removed 5 bases at V and 7 bases at J, leaving 4 bases unmatched. CDR1 and CDR2 (germline): LNHDA, SQIVND (reference sequence). This CDR3 is 13 amino acids long. In DNA form, the CDR3 reads TGTGCCAGTAGTTTGACAGGGGAGCAGCCCCAGCATTTT. Protein sequence: CASSLTGEQPQHF.

On this clone itself: Other DNA sequences in the same sample also yield this CDR3. V is TRBV19 and J is TRBJ1-1; a weak D match, TRBD1 (5 bases). Per germline, CDR1 LNHDA and CDR2 SQIVND (reference sequence). Between the trimmed V and J ends, which lost 7 bases and 4 bases, there was a span of 16 bases. The CDR3 consists of 14 residues. The CDR3 sequence: CASTHRGAATEAFF. CDR3 DNA sequence: TGTGCCAGTACCCACCGCGGGGCAGCCACTGAAGCTTTCTTT.

This clone was recorded a few times. This chain links TRBV6-1 with TRBJ1-4; possible D gene TRBD1, 5 bases. V lost 7 bases and J lost 0, with 12 bases in between. Germline CDR1 and CDR2: MNHNS and SASEGT. This CDR3 is built from 15 residues. CDR3 nucleotides: TGTGCCAGCAACCAACAGGTCTCAACTAATGAAAAACTGTTTTTT. Its translation is CASNQQVSTNEKLFF.

The chain is built from TRBV10-3 and TRBJ2-2, with D possibly TRBD1 on 6 matching bases. The V gene's germline CDR1 is ENHRY and CDR2 SYGVKD. V lost 9 bases and J lost 3, with 14 bases in between. The CDR3 runs 14 residues. CDR3 residues: CAIAGTKDTGELFF. DNA of the CDR3: TGTGCCATAGCCGGGACAAAAGACACCGGGGAGCTGTTTTTT.

This clone has a handful of counts. J is TRBJ2-7 and V is TRBV7-8, with D possibly TRBD1 on 5 matching bases. Trimming left V 1 base short and J 9 bases short, with 13 bases between. The CDR3 consists of 13 residues. Germline lookup yields CDR1 SGHVS and CDR2 FQNEAQ. The CDR3 sequence: CASSLDKTAAQYF. The CDR3 bases are TGTGCCAGCAGCTTAGATAAGACAGCAGCGCAGTACTTC. Supplemented by reference TRBV7-8 and TRBJ2-7, the full variable domain reads GAGVSQSPRYKVAKRGQDVALRCDPISGHVSLFWYQQALGQGPEFLTYFQNEAQLDKSGLPSDRFFAERPEGSVSTLKIQRTQQEDSAVYLCASSLDKTAAQYFGPGTRLTVT.

This clone was seen a few times. This chain connects TRBV6-1 to TRBJ2-5, with a weak D call TRBD2 (6 bases). Between the trimmed V and J ends, which lost 6 bases and 5 bases, there was a span of 13 bases. The CDR3 spans 13 residues. Germline lookup yields CDR1 MNHNS and CDR2 SASEGT. CDR3 DNA sequence: TGTGCCAGCAGAGGCGGGGAGTTGGAGACCCAGTACTTC. Translated, it gives CASRGGELETQYF.

This rearrangement joins TRBV19 to TRBJ1-5; 7 bases align to TRBD1. From germline, CDR1 is LNHDA and CDR2 SQIVND (reference sequence). This CDR3 region has 15 residues. V shed 3 bases and J 5 bases; nucleotides not matched to a gene: 7. The CDR3 DNA follows: TGTGCCAGTAGTATGACCGGACAGGCACATCAGCCCCAGCATTTT. Amino acids: CASSMTGQAHQPQHF.

The chain links TRBV30 to TRBJ1-5, with D maybe TRBD1 (5 bases). The CDR3 totals 14 residues. Germline CDR1 is GTSNPN and CDR2 is SVGIG (reference sequence). The V end was cut by 1 base, the J end by 4 bases, with 11 bases between. Here the CDR3 reads CAWSAGGGNQPQHF. For the CDR3, the DNA is TGTGCCTGGAGTGCCGGGGGGGGGAATCAGCCCCAGCATTTT.

This clone has only a few counts. J is TRBJ2-7 and V is TRBV2; D perhaps matches TRBD2 (7 bases). V was pared by 2 bases and J by 0 bases, with 11 bases between. Germline V CDR1 and CDR2: SNHLY, FYNNEI. The CDR3 spans 15 residues. Written as DNA, the CDR3 is TGTGCCAGCAGTGAACGGGGGGCTAGCTCCTACGAGCAGTACTTC. As protein: CASSERGASSYEQYF.

This clone has a handful of counts. The chain carries TRBV19 and TRBJ1-2, with D maybe TRBD1 (6 bases). Deletions cut 5 bases from V and 0 bases from J, with 10 bases between. CDR1 is LNHDA and CDR2 is SQIVND in the germline V gene (reference sequence). The CDR3 totals 14 residues. CDR3 amino acids: CASSHREANYGYTF. The CDR3 nucleotides are TGTGCCAGTAGTCACAGGGAAGCTAACTATGGCTACACCTTC.

This clone was seen a few times. The chain employs TRBV30 and TRBJ1-2, with 10 bases lining up with TRBD1. CDR1 GTSNPN and CDR2 SVGIG come from the germline V gene (reference sequence). Trimming removed 4 bases from V and 3 bases from J; junction bases left unmatched: 8. There are 15 residues in the CDR3. CDR3 nucleotide sequence: TGTGCCTGGACCCTTCGGACAGGGGGATACTATGGCTACACCTTC. It specifies CAWTLRTGGYYGYTF. The full variable domain, rest sourced from reference TRBV30 and TRBJ1-2, is SQTIHQWPATLVQPVGSPLSLECTVEGTSNPNLYWYRQAAGRGLQLLFYSVGIGQISSEVPQNLSASRPQDRQFILSSKKLLLSDSGFYLCAWTLRTGGYYGYTFGSGTRLTVV.

This clone was detected a few times. The chain carries TRBV7-2 and TRBJ2-3, with 7 bases fitting TRBD2. The CDR3 totals 13 residues. V was clipped by 3 bases and J by 6 bases; unmatched bases: 3. Germline V CDR1 and CDR2: SGHTA, FQGNSA. DNA of the CDR3: TGTGCCAGCAGCTTTGGACTAGACGATACGCAGTATTTT. Its protein product is CASSFGLDDTQYF.

As for this clone: The sample holds other DNA sequences that translate to the same CDR3. V is TRBV7-6 and J is TRBJ2-2, with 10 bases aligning to TRBD1. There are 19 residues in the CDR3. The trim removed 4 bases at V and 7 bases at J, leaving 18 bases unmatched. The germline gives CDR1 SGHVS, CDR2 FNYEAQ. CDR3 DNA: TGTGCCAGCAGCTCACCCCGGGACAGGGGCATCCTCCCCGGCGGGGAGCTGTTTTTT. Translation gives CASSSPRDRGILPGGELFF.

This clone has only a few counts. V usage is TRBV29-1 and J usage is TRBJ1-1; TRBD1 aligns across 7 bases. With 0 bases clipped from V and 4 bases from J, the junction kept 5 bases outside the gene matches. Germline V gene lookup returns CDR1 SQVTM and CDR2 ANQGSEA. The CDR3 contains 14 residues. Written as DNA, the CDR3 is TGCAGCGTTGAAGAGGTGACAGGGCTCACTGAAGCTTTCTTT. Residues: CSVEEVTGLTEAFF.

V usage is TRBV29-1 and J usage is TRBJ1-4, with 10 nucleotides matching TRBD1. The CDR3 is 14 amino acids. Germline CDR1 SQVTM, CDR2 ANQGSEA. V lost 2 bases and J lost 8; bases outside the gene matches: 5. The CDR3 coding sequence is TGCAGCGTTGAAAGAATGGACAGGGGGGAAAAACTGTTTTTT. Translation gives CSVERMDRGEKLFF.

The CDR3 region has the DNA TGCGCCAGCAGTGAGTCCCGTCAGGGGAACACTGAAGCTTTCTTT. This sequence encodes CASSESRQGNTEAFF. The gene calls are TRBV10-1 and TRBJ1-1, with D tentatively TRBD1 (5 bases). This CDR3 has 15 amino acids. CDR1 and CDR2 from the germline V gene are WNHNN and SYGVQD (reference sequence). V was trimmed by 0 bases and J by 1 base, leaving 9 bases between them.

The sample holds a few counts of this clone. The V call is TRBV5-1, the J call TRBJ1-6; D ambiguous. Germline CDR1 is SGHRS and CDR2 is YFSETQ. Trimming cost V 5 bases and J 13 bases, with 19 bases left between them. The CDR3 totals 14 residues. This chain's CDR3 is CASRSPKSFAPLHF. CDR3 nucleotides: TGCGCCAGCAGGAGCCCGAAATCCTTCGCGCCCCTCCACTTT. Full variable domain (rest looked up from reference TRBV5-1 and TRBJ1-6): KAGVTQTPRYLIKTRGQQVTLSCSPISGHRSVSWYQQTPGQGLQFLFEYFSETQRNKGNFPGRFSGRQFSNSRSEMNVSTLELGDSALYLCASRSPKSFAPLHFGNGTRLTVT.